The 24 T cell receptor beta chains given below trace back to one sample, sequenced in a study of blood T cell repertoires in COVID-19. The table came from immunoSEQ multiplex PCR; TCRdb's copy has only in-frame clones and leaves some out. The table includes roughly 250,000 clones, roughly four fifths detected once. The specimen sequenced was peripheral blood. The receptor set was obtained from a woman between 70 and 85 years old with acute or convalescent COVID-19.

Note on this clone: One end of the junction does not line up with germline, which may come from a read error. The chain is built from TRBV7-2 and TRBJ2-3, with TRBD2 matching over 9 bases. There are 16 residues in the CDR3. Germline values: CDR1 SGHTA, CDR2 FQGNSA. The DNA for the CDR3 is TGTGCCAGCAGCTACCTCACCGGGACTAGCAGAGATACGCAGTATTTT. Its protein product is CASSYLTGTSRDTQYF.

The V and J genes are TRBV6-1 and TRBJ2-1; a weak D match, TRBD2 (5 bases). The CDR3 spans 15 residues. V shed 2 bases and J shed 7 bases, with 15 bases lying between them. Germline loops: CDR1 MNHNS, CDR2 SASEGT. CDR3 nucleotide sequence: TGTGCCAGCAGTGAATTCTTAATTTGGGAGAATGAGCAGTTCTTC. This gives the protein CASSEFLIWENEQFF.

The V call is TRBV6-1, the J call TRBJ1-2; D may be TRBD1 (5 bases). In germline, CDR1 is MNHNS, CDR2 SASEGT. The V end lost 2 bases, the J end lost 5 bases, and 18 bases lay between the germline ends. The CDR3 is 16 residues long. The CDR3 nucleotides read TGTGCCAGCAGTGAATGGGGACTTGGGAGCCCATATGGCTACACCTTC. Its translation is CASSEWGLGSPYGYTF.

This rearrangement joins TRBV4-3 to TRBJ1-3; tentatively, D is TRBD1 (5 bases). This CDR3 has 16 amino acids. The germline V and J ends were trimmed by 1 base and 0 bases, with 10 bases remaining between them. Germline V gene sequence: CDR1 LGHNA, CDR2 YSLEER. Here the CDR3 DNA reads TGCGCCAGCAGCCAAGGGCAGGGATTCTCTGGAAACACCATATATTTT. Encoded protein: CASSQGQGFSGNTIYF.

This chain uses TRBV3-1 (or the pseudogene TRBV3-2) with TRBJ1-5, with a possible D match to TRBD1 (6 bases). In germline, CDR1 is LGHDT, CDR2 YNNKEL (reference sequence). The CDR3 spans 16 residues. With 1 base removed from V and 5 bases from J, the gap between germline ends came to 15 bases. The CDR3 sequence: CASSQGLQGVHQPQHF. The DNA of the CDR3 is TGTGCCAGCAGCCAAGGGTTACAGGGTGTCCATCAGCCCCAGCATTTT.

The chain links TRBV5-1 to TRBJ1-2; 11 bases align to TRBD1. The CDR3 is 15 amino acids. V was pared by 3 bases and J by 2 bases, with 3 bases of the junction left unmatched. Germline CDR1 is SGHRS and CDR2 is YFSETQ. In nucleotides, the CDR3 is TGCGCCAGCAGCTCTTGGACAGGGGGCAACTATGGCTACACCTTC. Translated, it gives CASSSWTGGNYGYTF.

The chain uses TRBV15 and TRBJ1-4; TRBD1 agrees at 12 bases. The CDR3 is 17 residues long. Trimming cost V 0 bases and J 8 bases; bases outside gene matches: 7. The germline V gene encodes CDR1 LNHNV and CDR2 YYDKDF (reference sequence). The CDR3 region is CATSRDKTGTGGEKLFF. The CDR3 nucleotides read TGTGCCACCAGCAGAGATAAAACCGGGACAGGGGGCGAAAAACTGTTTTTT.

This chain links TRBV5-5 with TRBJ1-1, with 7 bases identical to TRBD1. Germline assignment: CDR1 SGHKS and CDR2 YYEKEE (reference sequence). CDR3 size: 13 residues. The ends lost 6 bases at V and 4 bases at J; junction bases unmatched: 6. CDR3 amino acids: CASNGPGGTEAFF. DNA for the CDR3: TGTGCCAGCAATGGTCCAGGGGGCACTGAAGCTTTCTTT.

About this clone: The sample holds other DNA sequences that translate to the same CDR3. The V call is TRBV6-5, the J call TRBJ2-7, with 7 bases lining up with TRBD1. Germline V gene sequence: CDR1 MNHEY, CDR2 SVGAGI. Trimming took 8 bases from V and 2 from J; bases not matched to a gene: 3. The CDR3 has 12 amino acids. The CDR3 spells CASRQGTYEQYF. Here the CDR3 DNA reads TGTGCCAGCCGACAGGGCACCTACGAGCAGTACTTC.

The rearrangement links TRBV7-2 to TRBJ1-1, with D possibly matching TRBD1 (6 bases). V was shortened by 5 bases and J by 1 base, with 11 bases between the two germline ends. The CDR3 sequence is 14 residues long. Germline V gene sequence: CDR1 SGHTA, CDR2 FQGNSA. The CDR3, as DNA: TGTGCCAGCAGCCCAGGGGCGGCGAACACTGAAGCTTTCTTT. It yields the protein CASSPGAANTEAFF.

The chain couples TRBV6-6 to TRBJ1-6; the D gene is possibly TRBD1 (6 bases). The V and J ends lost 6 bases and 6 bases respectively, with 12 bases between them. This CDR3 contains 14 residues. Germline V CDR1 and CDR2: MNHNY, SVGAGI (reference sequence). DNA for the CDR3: TGTGCCAGCAGCCAACAGGGACCTAATTCACCCCTCCACTTT. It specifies CASSQQGPNSPLHF.

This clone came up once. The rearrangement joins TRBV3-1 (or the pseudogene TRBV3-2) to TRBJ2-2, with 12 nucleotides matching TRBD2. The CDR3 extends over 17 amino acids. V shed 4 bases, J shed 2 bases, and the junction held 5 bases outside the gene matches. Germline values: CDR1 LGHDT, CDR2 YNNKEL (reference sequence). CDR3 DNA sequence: TGTGCCAGCAGCCGACTAGCGGGGGCTCTCAACACCGGGGAGCTGTTTTTT. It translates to CASSRLAGALNTGELFF.

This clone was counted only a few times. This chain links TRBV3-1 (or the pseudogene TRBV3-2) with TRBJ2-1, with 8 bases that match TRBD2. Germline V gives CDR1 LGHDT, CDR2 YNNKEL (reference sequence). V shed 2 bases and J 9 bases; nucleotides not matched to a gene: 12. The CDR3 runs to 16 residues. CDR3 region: CASSQRGLDLSSEQFF. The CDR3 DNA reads TGTGCCAGCAGCCAAAGGGGACTAGATTTATCCAGTGAGCAGTTCTTC.

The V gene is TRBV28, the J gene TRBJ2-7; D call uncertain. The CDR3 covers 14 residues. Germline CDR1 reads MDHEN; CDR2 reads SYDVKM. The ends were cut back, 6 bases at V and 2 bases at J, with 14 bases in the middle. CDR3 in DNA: TGTGCCAGCAGCCTTCTCTATAAGACCTACGAGCAGTACTTC. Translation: CASSLLYKTYEQYF.

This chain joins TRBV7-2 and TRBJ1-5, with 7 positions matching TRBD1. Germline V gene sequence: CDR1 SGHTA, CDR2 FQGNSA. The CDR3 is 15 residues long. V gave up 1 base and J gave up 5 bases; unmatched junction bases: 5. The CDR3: CASSLDRGLHQPQHF. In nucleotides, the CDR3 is TGTGCCAGCAGCTTAGACAGGGGCCTTCATCAGCCCCAGCATTTT.

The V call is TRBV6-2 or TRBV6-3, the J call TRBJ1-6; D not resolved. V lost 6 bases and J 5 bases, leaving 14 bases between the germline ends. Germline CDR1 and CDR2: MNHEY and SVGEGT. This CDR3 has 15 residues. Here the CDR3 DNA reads TGTGCCAGCAGCTCCGGGATGACCCATAATTCACCCCTCCACTTT. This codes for CASSSGMTHNSPLHF.

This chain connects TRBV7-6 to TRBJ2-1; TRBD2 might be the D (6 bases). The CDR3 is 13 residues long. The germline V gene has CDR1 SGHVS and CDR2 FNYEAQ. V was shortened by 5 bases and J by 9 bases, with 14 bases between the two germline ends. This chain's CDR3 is CASSINQGGEQFF. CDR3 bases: TGTGCCAGCAGCATCAATCAGGGAGGTGAGCAGTTCTTC.

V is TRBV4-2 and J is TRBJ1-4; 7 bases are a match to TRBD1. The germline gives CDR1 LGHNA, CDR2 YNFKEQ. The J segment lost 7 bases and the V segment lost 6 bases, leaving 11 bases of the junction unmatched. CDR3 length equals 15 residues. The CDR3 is CASRPYRGPGEKLFF. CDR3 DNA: TGTGCCAGCAGACCCTACAGGGGCCCTGGTGAAAAACTGTTTTTT.

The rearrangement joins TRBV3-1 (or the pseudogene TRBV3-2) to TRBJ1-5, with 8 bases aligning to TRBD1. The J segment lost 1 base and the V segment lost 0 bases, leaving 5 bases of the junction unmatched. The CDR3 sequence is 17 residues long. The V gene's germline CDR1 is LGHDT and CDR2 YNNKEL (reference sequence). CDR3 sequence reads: CASSQDYRGKSNQPQHF. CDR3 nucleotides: TGTGCCAGCAGCCAAGATTACAGGGGGAAAAGCAATCAGCCCCAGCATTTT.

The CDR3 DNA is TGTGCCAGCAGCTTATTGCCGGGGGGACAAAACACAGATACGCAGTATTTT. The encoded protein is CASSLLPGGQNTDTQYF. V and J are TRBV7-9 and TRBJ2-3, with D maybe TRBD2 (7 bases). The germline V gene has CDR1 SEHNR and CDR2 FQNEAQ (reference sequence). Trimming left V 2 bases short and J 2 bases short, with 17 bases between. This CDR3 is 17 amino acids long.

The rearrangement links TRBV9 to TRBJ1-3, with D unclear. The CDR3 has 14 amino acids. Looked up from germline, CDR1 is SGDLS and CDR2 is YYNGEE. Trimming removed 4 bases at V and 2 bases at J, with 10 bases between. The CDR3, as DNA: TGTGCCAGCAGCACCCAGGTTACTGGAAACACCATATATTTT. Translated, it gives CASSTQVTGNTIYF.

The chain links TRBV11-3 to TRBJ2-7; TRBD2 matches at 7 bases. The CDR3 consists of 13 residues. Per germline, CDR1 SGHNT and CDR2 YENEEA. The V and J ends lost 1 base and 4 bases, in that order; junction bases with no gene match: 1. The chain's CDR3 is CASSLGGGYEQYF. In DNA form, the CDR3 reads TGTGCCAGCAGCTTAGGGGGGGGTTACGAGCAGTACTTC.

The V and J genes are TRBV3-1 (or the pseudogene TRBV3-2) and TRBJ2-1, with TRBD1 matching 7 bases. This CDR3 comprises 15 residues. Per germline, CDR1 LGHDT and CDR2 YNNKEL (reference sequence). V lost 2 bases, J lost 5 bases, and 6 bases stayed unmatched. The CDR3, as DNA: TGTGCCAGCAGCCAAAGGGGACAGCATCACAATGAGCAGTTCTTC. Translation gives CASSQRGQHHNEQFF.

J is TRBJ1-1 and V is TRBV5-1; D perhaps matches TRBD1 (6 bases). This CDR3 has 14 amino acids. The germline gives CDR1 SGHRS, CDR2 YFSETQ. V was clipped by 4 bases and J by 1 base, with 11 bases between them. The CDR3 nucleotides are TGCGCCAGCAGCGAGGACAGTGCGAACACTGAAGCTTTCTTT. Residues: CASSEDSANTEAFF.